This T cell receptor beta chain was recovered during a study of blood T cells in healthy people across ages. Trimming took 3 bases from V and 4 from J; bases not matched to a gene: 6. The germline CDR1 and CDR2 sequences are SGHRS and YFSETQ. The CDR3 covers 16 residues. The sample holds a few counts of this clonotype. Sample-barcoded 5' priming and a J-beta primer mix drove a second PCR of 7 to 11 cycles. MiXCR, run by TCRdb on the 5' RACE reads, gives a single entry per CDR3 protein. The sample shows 1.5 million to 2 million distinct CDR3 sequences, about 31% of them seen only once. The chain joins TRBV5-1 to TRBJ2-3, with TRBD2 matching over 12 bases. Sequences were obtained from blood. The receptor was derived from a woman in her thirties in good health. In DNA form, the CDR3 reads TGCGCCAGCAGCTCGGAACTAGCGGGAGGTTCAGATACGCAGTATTTT. This encodes CASSSELAGGSDTQYF.